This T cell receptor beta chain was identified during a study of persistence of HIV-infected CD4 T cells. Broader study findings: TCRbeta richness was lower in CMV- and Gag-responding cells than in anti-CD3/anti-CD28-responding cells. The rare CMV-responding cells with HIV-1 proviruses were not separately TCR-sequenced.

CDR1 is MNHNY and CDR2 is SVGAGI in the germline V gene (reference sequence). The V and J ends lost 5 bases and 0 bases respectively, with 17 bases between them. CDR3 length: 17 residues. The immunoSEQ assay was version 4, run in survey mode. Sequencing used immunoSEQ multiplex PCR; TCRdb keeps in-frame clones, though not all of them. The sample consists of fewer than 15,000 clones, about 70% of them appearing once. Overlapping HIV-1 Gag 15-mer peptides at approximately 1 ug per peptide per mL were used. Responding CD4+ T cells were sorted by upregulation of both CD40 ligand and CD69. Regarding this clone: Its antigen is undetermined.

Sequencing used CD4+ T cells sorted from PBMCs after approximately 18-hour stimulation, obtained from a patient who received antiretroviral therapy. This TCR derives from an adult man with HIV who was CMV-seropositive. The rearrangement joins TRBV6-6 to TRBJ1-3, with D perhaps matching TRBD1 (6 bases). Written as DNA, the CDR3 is TGTGCCAGCAGTCTTCAACCCCCAGGGGTCTCTGGAAACACCATATATTTT. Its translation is CASSLQPPGVSGNTIYF.